The sequence of this TCR beta chain was determined in a study of control samples from healthy donors and cancer patients (dated by TCRdb to the early 2020s). The germline ends are 15 bases apart after V is trimmed by 7 bases and J by 2 bases. The CDR3 covers 14 residues, taking in both the cysteine and the phenylalanine. The sequence is cut down to CDR3 DNA, 42 bases in frame from base 1. For CDR1 and CDR2, the germline V gene lists MDHEN and SYDVKM. Concerning this clone itself: Its antigen target is currently unknown. One base away there is no much larger clone; base qualities are not given.

The library was built by means of the immunoSEQ multiplex PCR assay. In its TCRdb copy, this immuneACCESS table keeps in-frame sequences only and misses some clones. Where compared with another copy, unresolved V genes explain less than half of these, and the others have no known cause. Recorded for this sample are some 70,000 clones; about 83% of them occurred a single time. Of the sample, about 15% is held by the ten largest clones. This receptor was identified in a man in his sixties in good health. Sequenced input: blood. The rearranged chain carries TRBV28 and TRBJ2-7; the D segment is perhaps TRBD1 or TRBD2, each sharing 5 matched bases. The CDR3 reads CASTKSGGPYEQYF. The sequence in DNA is TGTGCCAGCACCAAAAGTGGGGGACCCTACGAGCAGTACTTC.